The 10 T cell receptor beta chains reported below all come from one sample, sequenced in a study of lymphopenia after photon versus proton radiotherapy. Here immunoSEQ multiplex PCR was the method, and the copy in TCRdb shows in-frame clones only, minus some. The table has 75,000 or so clones, around 80% seen once. The sample consisted of peripheral blood, taken from a patient treated with proton-based radiotherapy. The receptors stem from a man aged 60 to 69 with pancreatic cancer.

The chain has TRBV19 and TRBJ1-2; weak D call: TRBD1 (5 bases). The germline CDR1 and CDR2 sequences are LNHDA and SQIVND (reference sequence). CDR3 length: 12 amino acids. Trimming shortened V by 5 bases and J by 11 bases, and 15 bases separated the two germline ends. CDR3 nucleotides: TGTGCCAGTAGTCCGCGGACCCAGGGATACACCTTC. Its protein product is CASSPRTQGYTF.

The chain is built from TRBV29-1 and TRBJ1-3, with D possibly TRBD1 on 5 matching bases. This CDR3 is built from 14 residues. CDR1 and CDR2 (germline): SQVTM, ANQGSEA. The V and J ends lost 7 bases and 0 bases respectively, with 13 bases between them. CDR3 in DNA: TGCAGCGCCCGGACACTGAGCTCTGGAAACACCATATATTTT. Protein product: CSARTLSSGNTIYF.

CDR3 region: CASRTPSGHQPQHF. The CDR3 coding sequence is TGTGCCAGCAGGACCCCTTCAGGCCATCAGCCCCAGCATTTT. The rearrangement uses TRBV6-1 and TRBJ1-5, with D hard to call. Deletions cut 6 bases from V and 5 bases from J, with 14 bases between. The CDR3 runs 14 residues. Germline V gives CDR1 MNHNS, CDR2 SASEGT.

The chain links TRBV14 to TRBJ2-5; 10 bases fit TRBD2. After removal of 3 bases from V and 1 base from J, the junction contained 8 bases not matched to a gene. This CDR3 has 17 residues. Germline CDR1 reads SGHDN; CDR2 reads FVKESK. The CDR3 here is CASSHGLAGVSQETQYF. CDR3 sequence (DNA): TGTGCCAGCAGCCACGGCCTAGCGGGAGTAAGCCAAGAGACCCAGTACTTC.

In its sample, this clone was seen a few times. The chain couples TRBV5-6 to TRBJ1-1, with 8 positions matching TRBD1. This CDR3 has 14 residues. V was clipped by 4 bases and J by 3 bases; unmatched bases: 5. The V gene's germline CDR1 is SGHDT and CDR2 YYEEEE. For the CDR3, the DNA is TGTGCCAGCAGCCAAACGGACAGGGACACTGAAGCTTTCTTT. Its translation: CASSQTDRDTEAFF.

The V call is TRBV6-1, the J call TRBJ2-1; the match to TRBD2 covers 12 bases. Per germline, CDR1 MNHNS and CDR2 SASEGT. The CDR3 loop spans 15 amino acids. V was clipped by 3 bases and J by 6 bases; unmatched bases: 3. The CDR3 region has the DNA TGTGCCAGCAGTGAGACTAGCGGGAGTGCCAATGAGCAGTTCTTC. Its translation is CASSETSGSANEQFF.

The CDR3, as DNA: TGTGCCACCAGCAGGCCTTTTGTCCATGAGGGGATTGCTGAAAAACTGTTTTTT. It yields the protein CATSRPFVHEGIAEKLFF. The rearrangement joins TRBV15 to TRBJ1-4; perhaps TRBD1 as D (5 bases). The CDR3 length is 18 residues. V lost 3 bases and J 7 bases, leaving 24 bases between the germline ends. The germline gives CDR1 LNHNV, CDR2 YYDKDF (reference sequence).

The chain is built from TRBV28 and TRBJ2-5; D not resolved. This CDR3 spans 17 amino acids. Germline lookup yields CDR1 MDHEN and CDR2 SYDVKM. Trimming took 3 bases from V and 2 from J, leaving 19 bases between them. The CDR3 loop is CASSFLISPAAQETQYF. The CDR3 DNA reads as TGTGCCAGCAGTTTTCTGATCTCCCCCGCTGCGCAAGAGACCCAGTACTTC. Using reference TRBV28 and TRBJ2-5 for the parts outside the CDR3, the full variable domain is DVKVTQSSRYLVKRTGEKVFLECVQDMDHENMFWYRQDPGLGLRLIYFSYDVKMKEKGDIPEGYSVSREKKERFSLILESASTNQTSMYLCASSFLISPAAQETQYFGPGTRLLVL.

This clone was seen once. The chain joins TRBV15 to TRBJ2-7, with 9 bases fitting TRBD1. Per the germline V gene, CDR1 is LNHNV and CDR2 is YYDKDF (reference sequence). V lost 0 bases, J lost 5 bases, and 8 bases stayed unmatched. The CDR3 sequence is 16 residues long. In DNA, the CDR3 is TGTGCCACCAGCAGAGATAATACAGGGGGCTTCGACGAGCAGTACTTC. This codes for CATSRDNTGGFDEQYF. The entire variable domain, with the rest obtained from reference TRBV15 and TRBJ2-7, is as follows: DAMVIQNPRYQVTQFGKPVTLSCSQTLNHNVMYWYQQKSSQAPKLLFHYYDKDFNNEADTPDNFQSRRPNTSFCFLDIRSPGLGDTAMYLCATSRDNTGGFDEQYFGPGTRLTVT.

The rearrangement links TRBV9 to TRBJ2-1; D not certain. The CDR3 runs to 15 residues. Germline loops: CDR1 SGDLS, CDR2 YYNGEE. Trimming took 0 bases from V and 5 from J, leaving 12 bases between them. The CDR3 protein is CASSVVGAPNNEQFF. The CDR3 DNA reads TGTGCCAGCAGCGTAGTTGGAGCCCCTAACAATGAGCAGTTCTTC.